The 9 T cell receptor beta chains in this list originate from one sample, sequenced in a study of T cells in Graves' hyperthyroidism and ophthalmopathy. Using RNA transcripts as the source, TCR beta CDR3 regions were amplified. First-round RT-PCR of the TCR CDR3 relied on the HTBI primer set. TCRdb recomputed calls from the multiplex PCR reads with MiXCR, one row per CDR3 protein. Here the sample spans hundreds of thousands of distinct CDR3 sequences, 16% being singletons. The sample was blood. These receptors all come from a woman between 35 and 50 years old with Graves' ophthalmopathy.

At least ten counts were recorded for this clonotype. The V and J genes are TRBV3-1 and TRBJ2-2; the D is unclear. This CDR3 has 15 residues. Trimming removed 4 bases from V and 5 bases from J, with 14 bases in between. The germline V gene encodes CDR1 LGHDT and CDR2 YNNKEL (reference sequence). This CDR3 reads CASSRGTLGTGELFF. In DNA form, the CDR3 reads TGTGCCAGCAGCCGCGGCACCCTGGGGACCGGGGAGCTGTTTTTT.

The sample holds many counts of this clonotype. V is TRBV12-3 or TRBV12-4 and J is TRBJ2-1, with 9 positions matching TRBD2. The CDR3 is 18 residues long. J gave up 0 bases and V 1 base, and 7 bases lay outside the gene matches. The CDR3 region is CASSLGSGRSSSYNEQFF. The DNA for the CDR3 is TGTGCCAGCAGTTTAGGTAGCGGGAGATCGAGCTCCTACAATGAGCAGTTCTTC.

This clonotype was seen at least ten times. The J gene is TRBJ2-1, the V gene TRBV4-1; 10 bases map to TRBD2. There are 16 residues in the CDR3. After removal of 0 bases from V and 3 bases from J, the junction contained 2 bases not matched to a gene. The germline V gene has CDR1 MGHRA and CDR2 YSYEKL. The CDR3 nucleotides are TGCGCCAGCAGCCAAGATAGCGGGAGGAGCTACAATGAGCAGTTCTTC. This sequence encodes CASSQDSGRSYNEQFF.

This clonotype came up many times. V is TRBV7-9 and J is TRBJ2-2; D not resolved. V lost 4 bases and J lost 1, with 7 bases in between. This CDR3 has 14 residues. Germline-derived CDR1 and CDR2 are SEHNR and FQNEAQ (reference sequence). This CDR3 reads CASSSDLNTGELFF. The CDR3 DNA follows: TGTGCCAGCAGCTCGGACCTGAACACCGGGGAGCTGTTTTTT.

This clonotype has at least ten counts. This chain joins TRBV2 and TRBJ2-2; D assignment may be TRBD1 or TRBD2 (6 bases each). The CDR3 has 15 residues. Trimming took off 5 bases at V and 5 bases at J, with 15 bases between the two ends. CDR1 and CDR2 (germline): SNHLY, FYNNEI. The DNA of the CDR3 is TGTGCCAGCAGTAACGGGGGCGCGATGACCGGGGAGCTGTTTTTT. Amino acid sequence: CASSNGGAMTGELFF.

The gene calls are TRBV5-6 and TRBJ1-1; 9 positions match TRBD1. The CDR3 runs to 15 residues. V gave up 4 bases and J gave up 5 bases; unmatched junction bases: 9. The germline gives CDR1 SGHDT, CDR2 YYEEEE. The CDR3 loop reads CASSHTGGWRTEAFF. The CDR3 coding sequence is TGTGCCAGCAGCCACACAGGGGGCTGGAGGACTGAAGCTTTCTTT.

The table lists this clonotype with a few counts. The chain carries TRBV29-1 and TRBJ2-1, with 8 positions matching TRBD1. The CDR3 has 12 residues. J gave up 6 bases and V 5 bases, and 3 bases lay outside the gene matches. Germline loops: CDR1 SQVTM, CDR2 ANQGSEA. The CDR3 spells CSVRTGFNEQFF. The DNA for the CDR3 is TGCAGCGTTAGGACAGGGTTCAATGAGCAGTTCTTC.

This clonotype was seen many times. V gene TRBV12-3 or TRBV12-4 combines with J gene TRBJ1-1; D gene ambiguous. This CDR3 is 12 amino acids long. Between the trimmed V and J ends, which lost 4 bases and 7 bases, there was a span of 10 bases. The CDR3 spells CASSSEHDEAFF. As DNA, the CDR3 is TGTGCCAGCAGTTCAGAACATGATGAAGCTTTCTTT.

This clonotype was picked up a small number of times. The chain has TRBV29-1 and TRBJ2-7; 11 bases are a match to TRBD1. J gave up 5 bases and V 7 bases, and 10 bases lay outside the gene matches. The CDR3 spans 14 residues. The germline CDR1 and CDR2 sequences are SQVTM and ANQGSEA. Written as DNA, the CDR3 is TGCAGCGCGACTCGGGACAGGGGGGTACACGAGCAGTACTTC. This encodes CSATRDRGVHEQYF.